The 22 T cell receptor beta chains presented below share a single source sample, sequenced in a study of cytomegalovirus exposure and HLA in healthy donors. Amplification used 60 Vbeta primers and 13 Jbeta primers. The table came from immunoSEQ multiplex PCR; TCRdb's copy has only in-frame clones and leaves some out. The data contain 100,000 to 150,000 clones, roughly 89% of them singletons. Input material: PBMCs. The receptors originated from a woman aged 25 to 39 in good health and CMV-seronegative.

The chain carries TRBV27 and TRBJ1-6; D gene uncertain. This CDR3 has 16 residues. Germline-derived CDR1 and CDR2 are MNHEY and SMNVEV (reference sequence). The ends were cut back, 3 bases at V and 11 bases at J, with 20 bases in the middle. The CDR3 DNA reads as TGTGCCAGCAGTTTGATGGCCGGGAACCGGGGTACACCCCTCCACTTT. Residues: CASSLMAGNRGTPLHF.

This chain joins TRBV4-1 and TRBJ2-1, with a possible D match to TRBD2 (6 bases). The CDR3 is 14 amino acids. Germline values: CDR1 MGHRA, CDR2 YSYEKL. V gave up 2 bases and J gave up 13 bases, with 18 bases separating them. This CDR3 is CASSQPSLRGYQFF. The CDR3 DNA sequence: TGCGCCAGCAGCCAACCGTCGCTGCGGGGTTACCAGTTCTTC.

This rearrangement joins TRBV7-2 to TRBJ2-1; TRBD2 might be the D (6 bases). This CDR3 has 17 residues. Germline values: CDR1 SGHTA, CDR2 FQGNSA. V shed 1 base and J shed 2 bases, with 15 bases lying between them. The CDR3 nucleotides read TGTGCCAGCAGCTTAGAAGGTTGGGCGGGACCCTACAATGAGCAGTTCTTC. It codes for CASSLEGWAGPYNEQFF.

CDR3 amino acids: CASSTLAGVREQYF. In DNA form, the CDR3 reads TGCGCCAGCAGCACCCTAGCGGGAGTGCGCGAGCAGTACTTC. The chain carries TRBV4-1 and TRBJ2-7; TRBD2 matches 10 bases. The germline V gene has CDR1 MGHRA and CDR2 YSYEKL. J was trimmed by 6 bases and V by 5 bases; bases with no gene match: 7. This CDR3 contains 14 residues.

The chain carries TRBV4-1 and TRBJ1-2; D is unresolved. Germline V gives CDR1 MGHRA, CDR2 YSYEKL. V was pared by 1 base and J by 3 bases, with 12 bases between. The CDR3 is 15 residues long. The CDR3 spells CASSQGAGRDYGYTF. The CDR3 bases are TGCGCCAGCAGCCAAGGGGCGGGCCGGGACTATGGCTACACCTTC.

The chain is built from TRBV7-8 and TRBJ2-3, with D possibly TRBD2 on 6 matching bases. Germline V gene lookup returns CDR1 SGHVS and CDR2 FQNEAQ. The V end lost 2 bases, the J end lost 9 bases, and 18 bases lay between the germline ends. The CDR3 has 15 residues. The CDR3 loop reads CASSLIAWGEGTQYF. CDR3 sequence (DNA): TGTGCCAGCAGCTTAATAGCTTGGGGGGAAGGAACGCAGTATTTT.

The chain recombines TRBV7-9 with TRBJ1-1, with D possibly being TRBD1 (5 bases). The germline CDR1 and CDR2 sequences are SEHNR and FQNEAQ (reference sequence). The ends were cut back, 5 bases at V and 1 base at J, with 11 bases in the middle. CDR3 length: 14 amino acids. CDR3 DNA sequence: TGTGCCAGCAGCCTCACTACAGGGAACACTGAAGCTTTCTTT. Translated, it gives CASSLTTGNTEAFF.

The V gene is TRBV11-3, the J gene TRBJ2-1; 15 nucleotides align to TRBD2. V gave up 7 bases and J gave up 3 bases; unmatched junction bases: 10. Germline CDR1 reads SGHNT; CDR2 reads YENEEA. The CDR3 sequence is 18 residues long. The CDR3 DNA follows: TGTGCCAGCATCATAGATGGGACTAGCGGGGGGATCTACAATGAGCAGTTCTTC. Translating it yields CASIIDGTSGGIYNEQFF.

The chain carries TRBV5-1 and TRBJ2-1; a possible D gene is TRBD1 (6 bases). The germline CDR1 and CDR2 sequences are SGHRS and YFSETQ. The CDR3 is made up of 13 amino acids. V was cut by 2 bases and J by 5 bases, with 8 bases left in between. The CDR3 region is CASSFDRNNEQFF. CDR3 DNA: TGCGCCAGCAGCTTCGACAGGAACAATGAGCAGTTCTTC.

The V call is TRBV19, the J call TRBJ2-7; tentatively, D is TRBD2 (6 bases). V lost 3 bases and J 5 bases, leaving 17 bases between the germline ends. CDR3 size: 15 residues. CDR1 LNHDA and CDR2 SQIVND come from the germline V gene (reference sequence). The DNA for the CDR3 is TGTGCCAGTAGTATTACCAATCTAGCGAGCAACGAGCAGTACTTC. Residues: CASSITNLASNEQYF.

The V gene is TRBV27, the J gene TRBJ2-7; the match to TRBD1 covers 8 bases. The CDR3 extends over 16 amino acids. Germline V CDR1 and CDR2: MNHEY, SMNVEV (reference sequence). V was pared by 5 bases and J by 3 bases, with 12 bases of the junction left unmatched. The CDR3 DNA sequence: TGTGCCAGCAGTCCTAAGATCTTGGACAGGGTCTACGAGCAGTACTTC. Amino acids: CASSPKILDRVYEQYF.

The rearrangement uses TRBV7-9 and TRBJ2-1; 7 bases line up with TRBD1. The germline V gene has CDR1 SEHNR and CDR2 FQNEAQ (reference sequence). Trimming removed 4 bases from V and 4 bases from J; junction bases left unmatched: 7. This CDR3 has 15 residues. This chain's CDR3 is CASSSGTEYYNEQFF. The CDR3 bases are TGTGCCAGCAGCTCCGGGACAGAATATTACAATGAGCAGTTCTTC.

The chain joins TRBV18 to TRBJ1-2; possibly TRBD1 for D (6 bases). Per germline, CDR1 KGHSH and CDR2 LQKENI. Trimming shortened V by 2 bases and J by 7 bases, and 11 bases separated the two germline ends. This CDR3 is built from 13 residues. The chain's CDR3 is CASSPNRDGGYTF. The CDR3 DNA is TGTGCCAGCTCACCAAACAGGGATGGTGGCTACACCTTC.

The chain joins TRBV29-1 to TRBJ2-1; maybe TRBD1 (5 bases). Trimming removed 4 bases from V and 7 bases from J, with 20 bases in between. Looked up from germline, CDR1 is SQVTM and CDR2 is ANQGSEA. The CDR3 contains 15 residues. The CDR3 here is CSVGSRARDGNEQFF. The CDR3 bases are TGCAGCGTTGGATCTAGGGCCAGGGATGGAAATGAGCAGTTCTTC.

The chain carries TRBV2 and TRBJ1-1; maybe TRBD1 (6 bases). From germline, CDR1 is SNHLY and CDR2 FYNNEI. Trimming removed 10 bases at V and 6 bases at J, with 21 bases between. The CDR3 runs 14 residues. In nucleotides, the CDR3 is TGTGCCACCGGTTTAGGGGGAGGGATCCCTGAAGCTTTCTTT. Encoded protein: CATGLGGGIPEAFF.

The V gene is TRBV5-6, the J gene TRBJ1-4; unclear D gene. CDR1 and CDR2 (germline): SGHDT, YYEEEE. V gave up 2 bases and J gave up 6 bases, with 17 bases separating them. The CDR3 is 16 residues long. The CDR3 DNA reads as TGTGCCAGCAGCTTTACTCCGGCGGTTCAATATGAAAAACTGTTTTTT. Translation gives CASSFTPAVQYEKLFF.

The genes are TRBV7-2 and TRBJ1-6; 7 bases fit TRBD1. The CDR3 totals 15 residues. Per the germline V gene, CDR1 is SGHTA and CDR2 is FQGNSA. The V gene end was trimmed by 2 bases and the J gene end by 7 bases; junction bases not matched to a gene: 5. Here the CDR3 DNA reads TGTGCCAGCAGCTTAACTGGGACAGCCAATTCACCCCTCCACTTT. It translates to CASSLTGTANSPLHF.

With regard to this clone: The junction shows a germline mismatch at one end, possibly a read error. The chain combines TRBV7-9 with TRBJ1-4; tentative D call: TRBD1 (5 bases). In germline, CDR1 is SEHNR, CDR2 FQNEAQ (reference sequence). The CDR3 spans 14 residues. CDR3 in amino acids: CSSSPVGGNEKLFF. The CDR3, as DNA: TGTTCCAGCAGTCCGGTCGGGGGTAATGAAAAACTGTTTTTT.

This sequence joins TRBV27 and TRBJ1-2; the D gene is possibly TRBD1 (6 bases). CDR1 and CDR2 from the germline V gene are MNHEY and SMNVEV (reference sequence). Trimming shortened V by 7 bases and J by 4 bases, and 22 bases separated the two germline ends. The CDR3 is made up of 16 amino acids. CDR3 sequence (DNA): TGTGCCAGCAAGCGAGAAGGGGCAGGGGTTGGCTATGGCTACACCTTC. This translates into CASKREGAGVGYGYTF.

The DNA of the CDR3 is TGCGCCAGCAGCCACTTTGGACAGGGGGGACTCTACGAGCAGTACTTC. As protein: CASSHFGQGGLYEQYF. The rearrangement joins TRBV4-3 to TRBJ2-7; 10 bases agree with TRBD1. Germline CDR1 is LGHNA and CDR2 is YSLEER. The CDR3 extends over 16 amino acids. The V gene end was trimmed by 3 bases and the J gene end by 3 bases; junction bases not matched to a gene: 8.

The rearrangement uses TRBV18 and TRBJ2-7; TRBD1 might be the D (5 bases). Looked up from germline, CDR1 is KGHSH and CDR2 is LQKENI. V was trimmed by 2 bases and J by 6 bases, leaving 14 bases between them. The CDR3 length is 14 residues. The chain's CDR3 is CASSPDSPMGEQYF. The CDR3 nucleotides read TGTGCCAGCTCACCAGACAGTCCGATGGGCGAGCAGTACTTC.

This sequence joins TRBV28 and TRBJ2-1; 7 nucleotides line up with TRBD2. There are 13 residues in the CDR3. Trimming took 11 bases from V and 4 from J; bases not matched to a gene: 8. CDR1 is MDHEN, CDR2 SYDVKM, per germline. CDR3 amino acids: CAFGGTNYNEQFF. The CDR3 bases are TGTGCCTTCGGTGGGACTAATTACAATGAGCAGTTCTTC.